The T cell receptor beta chain described here comes from a study of T-cell reconstitution after alpha-beta-depleted transplantation in children. Study-level findings and limits: T-cell counts and diversity at one year post-transplant came mainly from newly produced T cells. There were some patients whose high TCRbeta diversity at day 60 came from surviving recipient T cells and thymic progenitors. Expanded graft clones, several hundred of them, were reportedly the source of alpha-beta T cells about two months after transplant.

Preparing the TCRbeta library involved the use of unique molecular identifiers. TCRdb ran MiXCR on the PCR reads and lists one entry per CDR3 protein. The data contain around 94,000 distinct CDR3 sequences, under 9% of them singletons. At least ten counts were recorded for this clonotype. What it binds is not known. This receptor was obtained from a boy aged 2-9 years with acute lymphoblastic leukemia, due to receive a stem cell transplant. This specimen consisted of PBMCs, obtained before TCRalphabeta/CD19-depleted stem cell transplant.

The CDR3 loop is CASSSFLAGAADTQYF. CDR3 DNA: TGTGCCAGCAGCTCCTTCCTAGCGGGGGCCGCAGATACGCAGTATTTT. This sequence joins TRBV5-4 and TRBJ2-3, with 10 bases fitting TRBD2. The CDR3 spans 16 residues. The ends lost 3 bases at V and 4 bases at J; junction bases unmatched: 8. Germline CDR1 SGHNT, CDR2 YYREEE (reference sequence).